This T cell receptor (beta chain) was observed in a study of cytomegalovirus exposure and HLA in healthy donors. This clone was observed a handful of times. Data came from immunoSEQ multiplex PCR; TCRdb stores just in-frame clones and leaves some out. The table has 150,000 to 250,000 clones, approximately 78% seen once. V shed 2 bases, J shed 9 bases, and the junction held 0 bases outside the gene matches. CDR3 length equals 13 residues. Germline CDR1 and CDR2: MNHEY and SVGAGI. What was sequenced was PBMCs. This TCR was recovered from a woman in her 30s in good health and CMV-seronegative. The V gene is TRBV6-5, the J gene TRBJ1-6, with 8 positions matching TRBD1. The CDR3 spells CASSYDRGSPLHF. CDR3 sequence (DNA): TGTGCCAGCAGTTACGACAGGGGTTCACCCCTCCACTTT.